The entry below gives a single T cell receptor beta chain sequence along with its context. At one of its ends the junction is not consistent with the germline gene, which may arise from a read error. Individuals who donated were healthy Caucasians from Russia aged 6 to 90. These data belong to a study of blood T cells in healthy people across ages. The use of a sample-barcoded 5' primer and a J-beta primer mix characterized a second PCR of roughly 7 to 12 cycles. A single record per CDR3 protein comes from TCRdb applying MiXCR to the 5' RACE reads. The sample has 1.8 million or so distinct CDR3 sequences; roughly 43% are singletons. Looked up from germline, CDR1 is LGHNA and CDR2 is YNFKEQ. This CDR3 spans 16 amino acids.

The clonotype comes from a human donor in good health. The sequencing input was blood. The rearrangement links TRBV4-2 to TRBJ2-2, with D perhaps TRBD2 (7 bases). CDR3: CASNQVDGGRTGELFF. Here the CDR3 DNA reads TGTGCCAGCAACCAAGTTGACGGGGGGCGGACCGGGGAGCTGTTTTTT.